These T cell receptor beta chains were read from a single sample in a study of shared clonotypes between healthy human individuals. Libraries were prepared by immunoSEQ multiplex PCR; TCRdb keeps only in-frame clonotypes and omits some of them. Of roughly 650,000 clones detected, about 96% appear once; the ten largest clones hold about 0.12%. Sample: naive CD8+ T cells sorted from blood. The receptors were gathered from a woman in her twenties or thirties in good health. Each CDR3 is given with its conserved first and last residue. The order of the fields is clone size, V gene, J gene, D gene, CDR3 protein, CDR3 DNA. D genes are given only for firm matches. Size values are once, few and many counts, or a class for expanded clones, and some rows have none.

>.|TRBV6-6|TRBJ1-5|.
CASSYSRPQPQHF
TGTGCCAGCAGTTACTCCCGACCTCAGCCCCAGCATTTT
>.|TRBV19|TRBJ2-3|.
CASSAYTDTQYF
TGTGCCAGTAGCGCATACACAGATACGCAGTATTTT
>.|TRBV7-6|TRBJ2-7|TRBD2
CASSVGLADGDEQYF
TGTGCCAGCAGCGTGGGACTAGCGGACGGGGACGAGCAGTACTTC
>.|TRBV4-1|TRBJ2-7|TRBD2
CASSQVYTGTRLLEQYF
TGCGCCAGCAGCCAAGTCTACACCGGGACTAGACTGCTTGAGCAGTACTTC
>.|TRBV27|TRBJ2-7|TRBD1
CASRPSGQGSYEQYF
TGTGCCAGCAGACCTTCGGGACAGGGTTCCTACGAGCAGTACTTC
>.|TRBV11-3|TRBJ2-1|.
CASSSALQPLNEQFF
TGTGCCAGCAGCTCCGCACTCCAGCCCCTCAATGAGCAGTTCTTC
>.|TRBV28|TRBJ2-1|TRBD2
CASSFRLAGDNEQFF
TGTGCCAGCAGTTTTCGTCTAGCGGGAGATAATGAGCAGTTCTTC
>.|TRBV27|TRBJ2-5|TRBD1
CASSARQGLGETQYF
TGTGCCAGCAGTGCTCGACAGGGATTAGGAGAGACCCAGTACTTC
>.|TRBV13|TRBJ2-7|TRBD1
CASSVGPGGFYEQYF
TGTGCCAGCAGCGTTGGGCCAGGGGGCTTTTACGAGCAGTACTTC
>.|TRBV27|TRBJ2-7|TRBD2
CASSPKPRLAANYEQYF
TGTGCCAGCAGTCCAAAGCCGAGACTAGCGGCAAACTACGAGCAGTACTTC
>few|TRBV19|TRBJ1-1|.
CASSILQGNTEAFF
TGTGCCAGTAGTATACTACAGGGGAACACTGAAGCTTTCTTT
>.|TRBV2|TRBJ2-5|TRBD2
CASRTSGRASETQYF
TGTGCCAGCAGGACTAGCGGGAGGGCCTCAGAGACCCAGTACTTC
>.|TRBV4-2|TRBJ2-1|TRBD2
CASSQRGTSGRLNEQFF
TGTGCCAGCAGCCAGAGGGGGACTAGCGGGAGGTTAAATGAGCAGTTCTTC
>.|TRBV2|TRBJ1-1|.
CASSDGSTEAFF
TGTGCCAGCAGTGATGGATCCACTGAAGCTTTCTTT
>.|TRBV6-5|TRBJ1-2|.
CASSYSERGAGYTF
TGTGCCAGCAGTTACTCGGAAAGGGGGGCTGGCTACACCTTC
>once|TRBV19|TRBJ2-7|.
CASSIGLGNYEQYF
TGTGCCAGTAGTATAGGGCTGGGCAACTACGAGCAGTACTTC
>.|TRBV7-3|TRBJ2-1|TRBD1
CASSWGTGTEQFF
TGTGCCAGCAGCTGGGGGACAGGAACTGAGCAGTTCTTC
>.|TRBV6-5|TRBJ2-6|.
CASRNTGSGANVLTF
TGTGCCAGCAGGAACACCGGCTCTGGGGCCAACGTCCTGACTTTC
>once|TRBV6-1|TRBJ1-1|.
CASSEWGRSTEAFF
TGTGCCAGCAGTGAATGGGGCCGCAGCACTGAAGCTTTCTTT
>.|TRBV19|TRBJ2-1|TRBD1
CASSAGQGGYNEQFF
TGTGCCAGTAGTGCCGGACAGGGGGGCTACAATGAGCAGTTCTTC
>once|TRBV28|TRBJ2-5|.
CASSLEGGKETQYF
TGTGCCAGCAGTTTAGAAGGCGGGAAAGAGACCCAGTACTTC
>.|TRBV28|TRBJ2-1|.
CASSPNPEKEQFF
TGTGCCAGCAGTCCCAACCCCGAAAAGGAGCAGTTCTTC
>.|TRBV5-5|TRBJ2-7|TRBD2
CASSFSSLAGVYEQYF
TGTGCCAGCAGCTTTTCAAGTCTAGCGGGAGTCTACGAGCAGTACTTC
>.|TRBV7-6|TRBJ1-5|.
CASSLLKGQPQHF
TGTGCCAGCAGCTTATTAAAGGGTCAGCCCCAGCATTTT
>once|TRBV28|TRBJ2-7|TRBD1
CASSGGQGFVEQYF
TGTGCCAGCAGCGGTGGACAGGGGTTTGTCGAGCAGTACTTC
>.|TRBV28|TRBJ2-6|.
CASSPGPVLGRGANVLTF
TGTGCCAGCAGCCCGGGACCCGTCCTGGGTAGGGGGGCCAACGTCCTGACTTTC
>.|TRBV2|TRBJ2-3|TRBD2
CASYDPFGLAANRAQGDTQYF
TGTGCCAGCTACGACCCCTTCGGACTAGCGGCCAACCGCGCACAGGGAGATACGCAGTATTTT
>.|TRBV11-2|TRBJ1-3|TRBD1
CASSRDSLRSGNTIYF
TGTGCCAGCAGCAGGGACAGCCTACGCTCTGGAAACACCATATATTTT
>.|TRBV19|TRBJ2-7|.
CASSIRLLGGYEQYF
TGTGCCAGTAGTATCCGTCTACTGGGCGGCTACGAGCAGTACTTC
>.|TRBV7-9|TRBJ1-2|.
CASSPGHSNYGYTF
TGTGCCAGCAGCCCGGGACACTCTAACTATGGCTACACCTTC
>.|TRBV14|TRBJ1-1|.
CASSQEMYGRHTEAFF
TGTGCCAGCAGCCAAGAGATGTACGGCCGGCACACTGAAGCTTTCTTT
>once|TRBV13|TRBJ1-1|.
CASSLLSTEAFF
TGTGCCAGCAGCCTCTTAAGCACTGAAGCTTTCTTT